This T cell receptor beta chain appears in the sequencing data of a study of CD8+ T cells in alopecia areata. Study context: Tofacitinib was given for 6 to 18 months, then stopped for 6 months.

cDNA prepared by RNA extraction and subsequent reverse transcription served as the template for sequencing. Profiling relied on immunoSEQ multiplex PCR, and the TCRdb table lists in-frame clones only, not all of them. Of about 180,000 clones in the sample, 50% to 70% were seen once. This clone was seen more than once but under ten times. The CDR3 contains 16 residues. Per germline, CDR1 SGHRS and CDR2 YFSETQ. With V trimmed by 0 bases and J by 6 bases, 8 bases remained unmatched. This clonotype originated in a human donor with alopecia areata. The starting material was CD4+ T cells sorted from blood, obtained at week 0. The V and J genes are TRBV5-1 and TRBJ2-1; the match to TRBD2 covers 8 bases. CDR3 in DNA: TGCGCCAGCAGCTTGGCCATAGCGGGGTTCGGCAATGAGCAGTTCTTC. It yields the protein CASSLAIAGFGNEQFF.